The entry that follows covers one T cell receptor beta chain sequence. As the sequencing template, cDNA was produced by extracting RNA and reverse transcribing it. Profiled with immunoSEQ multiplex PCR; TCRdb holds only in-frame clones, not every one. The sample lists under 350,000 clones, more than 45% seen once, with more than 1.5% in the top ten. The data were taken from a study of CD8+ T cells in alopecia areata. Treatment specified: oral pan-JAK inhibitor, 5-10 mg twice daily. It was from PBMCs that CD4+ and CD8+ T cells were sorted. Specimen: CD4+ T cells sorted from blood, collected at week 24, from a patient treated with tofacitinib. This sequence originates from a human donor with alopecia areata.

The CDR3 here is CSVRTVGNGYTF. Written as DNA, the CDR3 is TGCAGCGTTAGGACAGTAGGTAATGGCTACACCTTC. The chain uses TRBV29-1 and TRBJ1-2, with D tentatively TRBD1 (6 bases). Germline V gene data show CDR1 as SQVTM and CDR2 as ANQGSEA. With 5 bases removed from V and 6 bases from J, the gap between germline ends came to 13 bases. The CDR3 is 12 residues long.